The rows below give T cell receptor beta chains drawn from one sample of a study of cytomegalovirus exposure and HLA in healthy donors. Profiled with immunoSEQ multiplex PCR; TCRdb holds only in-frame clones, not every one. The sample consists of 150,000 to 200,000 clones, almost 80% of them appearing once. Material for sequencing was PBMCs. The receptors derive from a man aged 45 to 65 in good health and CMV-seropositive. The CDR3 runs from the conserved cysteine through the conserved F or W. The D gene is left open where the match is weak. Some rows have no size entry. The others give once, few or many, or a class for an expanded clone.

>TRBJ2-7|.|.|TRBV28
TGTGCCAGCAGTTCCCCGCGAAACAGGGGGGAGGGATCCTACGAGCAGTACTTC
CASSSPRNRGEGSYEQYF
>TRBJ2-7|.|.|TRBV4-1
TGCGCCAGCAGCCAAACCGCTGGAGGACTTTACGAGCAGTACTTC
CASSQTAGGLYEQYF
>TRBJ1-4|.|TRBD1|TRBV19
TGTGCCAGTAGTATAGATCCCGGGACAGCTAATGAAAAACTGTTTTTT
CASSIDPGTANEKLFF
>TRBJ2-7|few|TRBD1|TRBV5-4
TGTGCCAGCAGCTCACCCGGGACAGGGTATCCGTACTTC
CASSSPGTGYPYF
>TRBJ2-1|once|TRBD1|TRBV18
TGTGCCAGCTCAGGACAGGGGAATGAGCAGTTCTTC
CASSGQGNEQFF
>TRBJ1-6|.|TRBD1|TRBV19
TGTGCCAGTAGGAGGGGGACAGTAGGTAATTCACCCCTCCACTTT
CASRRGTVGNSPLHF
>TRBJ2-1|.|TRBD1|TRBV7-9
TGTTCCAGCAGCTTCCGGGACAGCGTCTACAATGAGCAGTTCTTC
CSSSFRDSVYNEQFF
>TRBJ1-5|.|TRBD1|TRBV28
TGTGCCAGCAGGGACACGGGACAGGGTAATCAGCCCCAGCATTTT
CASRDTGQGNQPQHF
>TRBJ2-3|few|TRBD2|TRBV4-3
TGCGCCAGCAGCCGGGGTCTTGGCGGGGGGGTTAGCACAGATACGCAGTATTTT
CASSRGLGGGVSTDTQYF
>TRBJ2-5|.|TRBD1|TRBV7-9
TGTTCCAGCAGCCTAGGGACAGGGGGCGCACGAGAGACCCAGTACTTC
CSSSLGTGGARETQYF
>TRBJ2-1|.|.|TRBV27
TGTGCCTCCGGGGGAGGCTACAATGAGCAGTTCTTC
CASGGGYNEQFF
>TRBJ2-7|.|.|TRBV27
TGTGCCAGCAGTTTAACGCAGCAGGGCTCCTACGAGCAGTACTTC
CASSLTQQGSYEQYF
>TRBJ1-2|.|.|TRBV5-1
TGCGCCAGCAGCTTTCTAGGGGCGATGGAGTATGGCTACACCTTC
CASSFLGAMEYGYTF
>TRBJ2-5|.|TRBD2|TRBV5-4
TGTGCCAGCAGCTCCGGGACTAGCGGCCAAGGGGCTGGGACCCAGTACTTC
CASSSGTSGQGAGTQYF
>TRBJ2-6|.|.|TRBV30
TGTGCCTGGAGCCCGGCGCGGGGGGCCAACGTCCTGACTTTC
CAWSPARGANVLTF
>TRBJ1-5|.|TRBD1|TRBV6-1
TGTGCCAGCAGTGCCCTATGGACAGGGGGCTGGGATCAGCCCCAGCATTTT
CASSALWTGGWDQPQHF
>TRBJ2-3|few|TRBD2|TRBV13
TGTGCCAGCAGCCAGACTAGCGGGGGTGGAAATACGCAGTATTTT
CASSQTSGGGNTQYF
>TRBJ2-3|.|.|TRBV4-3
TGCGCCAGCAGCCAAGATAGGCGGGGAGGAGATACGCAGTATTTT
CASSQDRRGGDTQYF
>TRBJ2-5|.|.|TRBV7-8
TGTGCCAGCAGCTTTTCGGAGACCCAGTACTTC
CASSFSETQYF
>TRBJ1-1|.|TRBD1|TRBV19
TGTGCCAGTAGTAGGGGGACAGGGGGCTGGACTGAAGCTTTCTTT
CASSRGTGGWTEAFF
>TRBJ2-5|.|.|TRBV25-1
TGTGCCAGCAGTGTAGGGGGTGTCGAGACCCAGTACTTC
CASSVGGVETQYF
>TRBJ1-4|.|.|TRBV6-1
TGTGCCAGCAGGCCGACTCTTGCAACTAATGAAAAACTGTTTTTT
CASRPTLATNEKLFF
>TRBJ1-1|.|.|TRBV5-4
TGTGCCAGCGCCTCCGGGAGCAACACTGAAGCTTTCTTT
CASASGSNTEAFF
>TRBJ1-5|.|.|TRBV7-6
TGTGCCAGCAGCTTAGCTTCGGGGTATAGCAATCAGCCCCAGCATTTT
CASSLASGYSNQPQHF
>TRBJ1-1|.|TRBD1|TRBV28
TGTGCCAGCAGTTTAGACAGGGGGCAAACTGAAGCTTTCTTT
CASSLDRGQTEAFF
>TRBJ1-4|.|TRBD1|TRBV11-3
TGTGCCAGCAGCTTAGAGTGGACAGGGGATGAAAAACTGTTTTTT
CASSLEWTGDEKLFF